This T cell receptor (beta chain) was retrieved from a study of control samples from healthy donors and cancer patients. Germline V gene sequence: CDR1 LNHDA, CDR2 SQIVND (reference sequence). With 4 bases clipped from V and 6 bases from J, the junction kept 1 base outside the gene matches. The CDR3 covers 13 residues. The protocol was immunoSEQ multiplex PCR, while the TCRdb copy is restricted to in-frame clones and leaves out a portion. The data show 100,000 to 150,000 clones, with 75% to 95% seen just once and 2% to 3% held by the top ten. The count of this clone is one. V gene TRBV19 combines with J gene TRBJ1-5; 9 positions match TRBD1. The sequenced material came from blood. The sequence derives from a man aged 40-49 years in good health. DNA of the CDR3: TGTGCCAGTAGTACGGGACAGGGTCAGCCCCAGCATTTT. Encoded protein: CASSTGQGQPQHF.